The 27 T cell receptor beta chains presented below share a single source sample, sequenced in a study of cytomegalovirus exposure and HLA in healthy donors. The study ran its PCR with 60 Vbeta and 13 Jbeta primers. Clones were sequenced by immunoSEQ multiplex PCR, and TCRdb holds only the in-frame ones, with some missing. The sample yields around 270,000 clones, about 80% seen once. Sequencing used PBMCs. The source is a girl aged 2 to 9 in good health and CMV-seronegative.

The V gene is TRBV5-4, the J gene TRBJ2-7; TRBD2 is a possible D gene (6 bases). V gave up 5 bases and J gave up 6 bases, with 9 bases separating them. The CDR3 has 11 amino acids. The V gene's germline CDR1 is SGHNT and CDR2 YYREEE (reference sequence). CDR3: CASRLGGEQYF. The CDR3 DNA reads TGTGCCAGCAGACTGGGGGGCGAGCAGTACTTC.

The chain employs TRBV19 and TRBJ1-5, with TRBD1 matching over 7 bases. Trimming took 3 bases from V and 6 from J; bases not matched to a gene: 5. The CDR3 has 14 amino acids. Per germline, CDR1 LNHDA and CDR2 SQIVND (reference sequence). CDR3 amino acids: CASSIGGGGQPQHF. For the CDR3, the DNA is TGTGCCAGTAGTATCGGAGGGGGCGGTCAGCCCCAGCATTTT.

This chain joins TRBV7-2 and TRBJ2-4, with 12 bases aligning to TRBD2. The germline gives CDR1 SGHTA, CDR2 FQGNSA. Trimming cost V 3 bases and J 0 bases; bases outside gene matches: 6. The CDR3 has 18 residues. Here the CDR3 DNA reads TGTGCCAGCAGCTTTCCTAGCGGGGGGGAAGGAGCCAAAAACATTCAGTACTTC. This gives the protein CASSFPSGGEGAKNIQYF.

This clone came up a few times. The CDR3 here is CASRSKGSGGPEEQYF. The CDR3, as DNA: TGCGCCAGCAGGTCCAAAGGGAGCGGGGGTCCGGAGGAGCAGTACTTC. The V gene is TRBV5-1, the J gene TRBJ2-7; TRBD2 matches at 8 bases. CDR1 and CDR2 from the germline V gene are SGHRS and YFSETQ. CDR3 length: 16 residues. Germline trimming cut 5 bases from V and 7 bases from J; bases unmatched to any gene: 17.

The chain employs TRBV6-5 and TRBJ2-7; 8 nucleotides line up with TRBD2. The length of the CDR3 is 12 residues. Germline CDR1 is MNHEY and CDR2 is SVGAGI. Unmatched junction bases numbered 5, after V lost 6 bases and J lost 7 bases. CDR3 in amino acids: CASSGRVMEQYF. CDR3 DNA: TGTGCCAGCAGCGGGAGGGTTATGGAGCAGTACTTC.

J is TRBJ2-5 and V is TRBV30, with 10 bases identical to TRBD1. The J call could be wrong; TRBJ2-7 is a better fit for the DNA end. Germline CDR1 is GTSNPN and CDR2 is SVGIG (reference sequence). CDR3 size: 15 residues. Here the CDR3 reads CAWSLLLRDRGEQYF. For the CDR3, the DNA is TGTGCCTGGAGTTTACTCCTCCGGGACAGGGGCGAGCAGTACTTC.

DNA for the CDR3: TGTGCCAGCACCCTTGGGGACAGAGAGAACACTGAAGCTTTCTTT. Translating gives CASTLGDRENTEAFF. The V gene is TRBV5-4, the J gene TRBJ1-1, with TRBD1 identical over 7 bases. The CDR3 runs 15 residues. Germline V gives CDR1 SGHNT, CDR2 YYREEE (reference sequence). V lost 6 bases and J lost 1; bases outside the gene matches: 9.

Points on this clone: Different DNA sequences within this sample yield the same CDR3. This rearrangement joins TRBV5-4 to TRBJ2-3; the match to TRBD2 covers 9 bases. Germline loops: CDR1 SGHNT, CDR2 YYREEE (reference sequence). V lost 7 bases, J lost 5 bases, and 11 bases stayed unmatched. CDR3 size: 15 residues. The CDR3 DNA follows: TGTGCCAGCCTTTACCGGCGGGGGGGGGTAGATACGCAGTATTTT. Translated, it gives CASLYRRGGVDTQYF. Filled out from reference TRBV5-4 and TRBJ2-3, the complete variable domain reads ETGVTQSPTHLIKTRGQQVTLRCSSQSGHNTVSWYQQALGQGPQFIFQYYREEENGRGNFPPRFSGLQFPNYSSELNVNALELDDSALYLCASLYRRGGVDTQYFGPGTRLTVL.

The rearrangement joins TRBV27 to TRBJ1-6, with 8 bases aligning to TRBD1. The CDR3 runs 17 residues. Per the germline V gene, CDR1 is MNHEY and CDR2 is SMNVEV (reference sequence). V dropped 4 bases and J dropped 6; count of bases not matched to a gene: 11. CDR3 nucleotide sequence: TGTGCCAGCAGTTGGTGGGGCCTGCAGGGGGCTAATTCACCCCTCCACTTT. Its protein is CASSWWGLQGANSPLHF.

V is TRBV5-1 and J is TRBJ1-2; D gene ambiguous. V shed 0 bases and J shed 6 bases, with 12 bases lying between them. Germline CDR1 reads SGHRS; CDR2 reads YFSETQ. The CDR3 totals 14 residues. CDR3 in DNA: TGCGCCAGCAGCTTGGCCTCGAACACCAATGGCTACACCTTC. It translates to CASSLASNTNGYTF.

The chain has TRBV28 and TRBJ2-7; perhaps TRBD2 as D (6 bases). The CDR3 is made up of 17 amino acids. Trimming removed 7 bases at V and 7 bases at J, with 29 bases between. Per germline, CDR1 MDHEN and CDR2 SYDVKM. CDR3 region: CASTSTWGVTVPREQYF. CDR3 bases: TGTGCCAGCACCTCAACGTGGGGGGTGACAGTCCCTAGGGAGCAGTACTTC.

J is TRBJ1-6 and V is TRBV7-9; a weak D match, TRBD1 (5 bases). The V and J ends lost 5 bases and 10 bases respectively, with 18 bases between them. The CDR3 has 15 amino acids. The V gene's germline CDR1 is SEHNR and CDR2 FQNEAQ (reference sequence). The CDR3 nucleotides are TGTGCCAGCAGCCCGAAAGACAGTTTCGGGTCACCCCTCCACTTT. Translation: CASSPKDSFGSPLHF. Variable domain in full (rest from reference TRBV7-9 and TRBJ1-6): DTGVSQNPRHKITKRGQNVTFRCDPISEHNRLYWYRQTLGQGPEFLTYFQNEAQLEKSRLLSDRFSAERPKGSFSTLEIQRTEQGDSAMYLCASSPKDSFGSPLHFGNGTRLTVT.

The chain joins TRBV7-3 to TRBJ2-3; maybe TRBD1 (6 bases). Deletions cut 5 bases from V and 0 bases from J, with 12 bases between. Germline V lookup: CDR1 SGHTA, CDR2 FQGTGA. CDR3 length: 15 residues. CDR3: CASSQDSFSTDTQYF. CDR3 bases: TGTGCCAGCAGCCAGGACAGCTTTAGCACAGATACGCAGTATTTT.

The genes are TRBV19 and TRBJ2-7; no definite D call. Germline CDR1 is LNHDA and CDR2 is SQIVND (reference sequence). The CDR3 has 14 residues. The V and J ends lost 3 bases and 0 bases respectively, with 9 bases between them. CDR3 sequence (DNA): TGTGCCAGTAGTATGAGAGATTTCTCCTACGAGCAGTACTTC. Its protein is CASSMRDFSYEQYF.

The chain combines TRBV10-3 with TRBJ2-3, with 7 nucleotides matching TRBD2. CDR1 ENHRY and CDR2 SYGVKD come from the germline V gene. Trimming removed 4 bases from V and 0 bases from J; junction bases left unmatched: 4. The CDR3 length is 15 residues. CDR3 sequence: CAISASSGSTDTQYF. The CDR3 DNA sequence: TGTGCCATCAGTGCTTCTAGCGGAAGCACAGATACGCAGTATTTT.

The V and J genes are TRBV27 and TRBJ2-1; D is ambiguous. Between the trimmed V and J ends, which lost 2 bases and 2 bases, there was a span of 10 bases. This CDR3 is built from 15 residues. The germline CDR1 and CDR2 sequences are MNHEY and SMNVEV (reference sequence). This CDR3 reads CASSLDAYTYNEQFF. The CDR3 DNA follows: TGTGCCAGCAGTTTAGATGCCTATACCTACAATGAGCAGTTCTTC.

The chain is built from TRBV19 and TRBJ2-2, with 7 nucleotides matching TRBD2. Germline CDR1 is LNHDA and CDR2 is SQIVND (reference sequence). This CDR3 has 15 residues. J lost 0 bases, V lost 7 bases, and 5 bases had no gene match. This CDR3 is CASMRGRANTGELFF. For the CDR3, the DNA is TGTGCCAGTATGCGCGGGAGAGCGAACACCGGGGAGCTGTTTTTT.

The chain combines TRBV7-7 with TRBJ1-3; 7 positions agree with TRBD1. Germline CDR1 and CDR2: SSHAT and FNYEAQ (reference sequence). The CDR3 loop spans 15 amino acids. V lost 5 bases and J lost 0; bases outside the gene matches: 4. CDR3 region: CASSPRGNSGNTIYF. The CDR3 DNA reads TGTGCCAGCAGCCCCAGGGGGAACTCTGGAAACACCATATATTTT.

The rearrangement links TRBV19 to TRBJ1-1; a weak D match, TRBD1 (6 bases). Germline V gene sequence: CDR1 LNHDA, CDR2 SQIVND (reference sequence). The CDR3 is 13 residues long. Trimming shortened V by 5 bases and J by 7 bases, and 14 bases separated the two germline ends. In DNA, the CDR3 is TGTGCCAGTAGTCGACAGGACCAACATGAAGCTTTCTTT. Its protein product is CASSRQDQHEAFF.

This clone was counted only a few times. The chain carries TRBV29-1 and TRBJ2-3, with 10 bases fitting TRBD2. The junction had 3 bases not matched to a gene; V was cut back by 5 bases and J by 4 bases. The germline V gene encodes CDR1 SQVTM and CDR2 ANQGSEA. This CDR3 is built from 13 residues. Here the CDR3 DNA reads TGCAGCGTTCGGAGCGGGAGGGCAGATACGCAGTATTTT. Amino acid sequence: CSVRSGRADTQYF.

The gene calls are TRBV4-1 and TRBJ2-1; 10 bases are shared with TRBD2. Unmatched junction bases numbered 3, after V lost 4 bases and J lost 3 bases. The V gene's germline CDR1 is MGHRA and CDR2 YSYEKL. The CDR3 runs to 15 residues. The CDR3 is CASSPRTSGYNEQFF. The CDR3 nucleotides read TGCGCCAGCAGCCCACGGACTAGCGGCTACAATGAGCAGTTCTTC.

The gene calls are TRBV10-1 and TRBJ2-4, with 12 bases that match TRBD2. The CDR3 sequence is 19 residues long. The ends lost 7 bases at V and 1 base at J; junction bases unmatched: 14. CDR1 and CDR2 from the germline V gene are WNHNN and SYGVQD (reference sequence). The CDR3 spells CASITPRTSGKIAKNIQYF. The CDR3 DNA sequence: TGCGCCAGCATCACCCCCCGGACTAGCGGGAAGATCGCCAAAAACATTCAGTACTTC.

The genes are TRBV4-2 and TRBJ2-5; maybe TRBD1 (6 bases). The DNA end is more similar to TRBJ2-7, so the J call may be wrong. This CDR3 region has 15 residues. Per the germline V gene, CDR1 is LGHNA and CDR2 is YNFKEQ. In DNA form, the CDR3 reads TGTGCCAGCAGCCAAGCCCAGGGGAGCTCCTACGAGCAGTACTTC. This translates into CASSQAQGSSYEQYF.

This clone was seen just once. The rearrangement links TRBV4-2 to TRBJ2-7; D is perhaps TRBD2 (6 bases). This CDR3 region has 16 residues. The ends were cut back, 1 base at V and 1 base at J, with 14 bases in the middle. Germline V gene data show CDR1 as LGHNA and CDR2 as YNFKEQ. The DNA for the CDR3 is TGTGCCAGCAGCCAAGGGGTACTAGCCGCGTCCTACGAGCAGTACTTC. Amino acid sequence: CASSQGVLAASYEQYF.

V usage is TRBV7-9 and J usage is TRBJ1-4; TRBD1 is a possible D gene (5 bases). Germline assignment: CDR1 SEHNR and CDR2 FQNEAQ (reference sequence). The ends were cut back, 2 bases at V and 2 bases at J, with 6 bases in the middle. This CDR3 has 14 residues. CDR3 nucleotide sequence: TGTGCCAGCAGCTTACGGGGGACTAATGAAAAACTGTTTTTT. Residues: CASSLRGTNEKLFF.

The J gene is TRBJ1-2, the V gene TRBV29-1, with a tentative D call TRBD1 (5 bases). The V and J ends lost 4 bases and 4 bases respectively, with 10 bases between them. Germline V gene data show CDR1 as SQVTM and CDR2 as ANQGSEA. This CDR3 is built from 12 residues. CDR3 sequence reads: CSVAGRIYGYTF. The CDR3 bases are TGCAGCGTTGCAGGGAGGATCTATGGCTACACCTTC.

This clone was detected once. The chain is built from TRBV5-1 and TRBJ1-6; D possibly corresponds to TRBD1 (5 bases). The ends were cut back, 4 bases at V and 8 bases at J, with 19 bases in the middle. The CDR3 length is 16 residues. The V gene's germline CDR1 is SGHRS and CDR2 YFSETQ. CDR3 in amino acids: CASSSTTGGWDSPLHF. The DNA of the CDR3 is TGCGCCAGCAGCAGTACGACGGGGGGTTGGGATTCACCCCTCCACTTT.